What follows are 15 T cell receptor beta chains derived from one specimen sequenced in a study of technical replicates of blood from several donors. Sequenced by immunoSEQ multiplex PCR; TCRdb stores in-frame clones only, minus some. The table lists roughly 70,000 clones, around 93% of them singletons. The sequenced sample was T cells isolated from PBMCs. The receptors derive from a human donor in good health.

This sequence joins TRBV25-1 and TRBJ2-7; possible D gene TRBD2, 5 bases. V lost 3 bases and J lost 3, with 15 bases in between. Germline V lookup: CDR1 MGHDK, CDR2 SYGVNS. The CDR3 length is 15 residues. DNA for the CDR3: TGTGCCAGCAGTGATCTTTTCGGAACTAGCTACGAGCAGTACTTC. Translated: CASSDLFGTSYEQYF.

The rearrangement links TRBV4-2 to TRBJ2-6; perhaps TRBD1 as D (6 bases). This CDR3 has 19 residues. V lost 0 bases and J lost 0, with 15 bases in between. Germline V lookup: CDR1 LGHNA, CDR2 YNFKEQ. This CDR3 is CASSQDLVGAFSGANVLTF. CDR3 DNA: TGTGCCAGCAGCCAAGATTTGGTGGGGGCTTTCTCTGGGGCCAACGTCCTGACTTTC.

The V gene is TRBV7-9, the J gene TRBJ1-1; no clear D gene. The V gene lost 8 bases and the J gene lost 1 base, with 8 bases spanning the gap. The CDR3 runs 12 residues. Germline V gives CDR1 SEHNR, CDR2 FQNEAQ (reference sequence). CDR3 protein: CASGDTNTEAFF. CDR3 bases: TGTGCCAGCGGTGACACGAACACTGAAGCTTTCTTT.

The chain recombines TRBV19 with TRBJ1-5, with TRBD1 matching over 8 bases. CDR3 length: 15 residues. The V gene end was trimmed by 5 bases and the J gene end by 0 bases; junction bases not matched to a gene: 3. Germline lookup yields CDR1 LNHDA and CDR2 SQIVND (reference sequence). DNA of the CDR3: TGTGCCAGTAGTCTGACAGGGGATAGCAATCAGCCCCAGCATTTT. As protein: CASSLTGDSNQPQHF.

Details on this clone: At one end the junction does not follow the germline gene, possibly because of a read error. The chain uses TRBV29-1 and TRBJ1-1; 8 nucleotides line up with TRBD1. Germline V gene data show CDR1 as SQVTM and CDR2 as ANQGSEA. The CDR3 length is 17 residues. CDR3 sequence: CSVEDGQGSEWNTEAFF. In DNA, the CDR3 is TGCAGCGTAGAAGATGGACAGGGATCTGAATGGAACACTGAAGCTTTCTTT.

This clone came up once. The V gene is TRBV27, the J gene TRBJ1-3; the match to TRBD1 covers 7 bases. The CDR3 loop spans 14 amino acids. From germline, CDR1 is MNHEY and CDR2 SMNVEV (reference sequence). The ends lost 4 bases at V and 4 bases at J; junction bases unmatched: 4. As DNA, the CDR3 is TGTGCCAGCAGTTCTGGGACAGTCGGAAACACCATATATTTT. Its translation is CASSSGTVGNTIYF.

The J gene is TRBJ2-2, the V gene TRBV5-8, with D perhaps TRBD2 (6 bases). The CDR3 runs to 14 residues. With 3 bases removed from V and 3 bases from J, the gap between germline ends came to 9 bases. Germline loops: CDR1 SGHTS, CDR2 YDEGEE. The CDR3 is CASSWGRYTGELFF. The CDR3 DNA reads as TGTGCCAGCAGCTGGGGGAGGTACACCGGGGAGCTGTTTTTT.

The rearrangement joins TRBV5-4 to TRBJ1-2, with 11 nucleotides matching TRBD1. V lost 4 bases to trimming and J lost 8 bases; unmatched junction nucleotides: 7. Per germline, CDR1 SGHNT and CDR2 YYREEE (reference sequence). There are 14 residues in the CDR3. This CDR3 is CASSEGQGDIGYTF. In nucleotides, the CDR3 is TGTGCCAGCAGCGAGGGACAGGGGGATATCGGCTACACCTTC.

The chain has TRBV6-6 and TRBJ1-1; no firm D call. The CDR3 is 10 amino acids. V was trimmed by 7 bases and J by 4 bases, leaving 4 bases between them. Germline V gene lookup returns CDR1 MNHNY and CDR2 SVGAGI (reference sequence). The CDR3: CASKSTEAFF. In DNA form, the CDR3 reads TGTGCCAGCAAGAGCACTGAAGCTTTCTTT.

This clone was counted a single time. The V gene is TRBV6-5, the J gene TRBJ2-1; TRBD1 might be the D (5 bases). Germline loops: CDR1 MNHEY, CDR2 SVGAGI. The CDR3 extends over 12 amino acids. V shed 6 bases and J shed 10 bases, with 13 bases lying between them. CDR3 DNA: TGTGCCAGCAGAGATGGGGCGCGGGAGCAGTTCTTC. Translating it yields CASRDGAREQFF.

V usage is TRBV5-1 and J usage is TRBJ1-2, with 7 nucleotides matching TRBD1. The V and J ends lost 4 bases and 4 bases, in that order; junction bases with no gene match: 10. Germline V gene data show CDR1 as SGHRS and CDR2 as YFSETQ. The CDR3 sequence is 15 residues long. The chain's CDR3 is CASSPRTGPSYGYTF. DNA for the CDR3: TGCGCCAGCAGCCCACGGACAGGACCGTCCTATGGCTACACCTTC.

This clone has only a few counts. V is TRBV10-3 and J is TRBJ1-1; the match to TRBD1 covers 7 bases. The junction had 7 bases not matched to a gene; V was cut back by 7 bases and J by 2 bases. Germline V gene data show CDR1 as ENHRY and CDR2 as SYGVKD. CDR3 length: 14 residues. CDR3 sequence reads: CAITPTGPNTEAFF. The CDR3 DNA reads as TGTGCCATCACTCCGACAGGGCCTAACACTGAAGCTTTCTTT.

The chain combines TRBV29-1 with TRBJ2-7; 10 nucleotides agree with TRBD1. V was clipped by 0 bases and J by 0 bases; unmatched bases: 8. CDR3 length: 17 residues. Germline CDR1 and CDR2: SQVTM and ANQGSEA. The CDR3 here is CSVEDLSRTGGSYEQYF. The CDR3 bases are TGCAGCGTTGAAGATCTAAGCAGGACAGGGGGCTCCTACGAGCAGTACTTC.

The chain recombines TRBV27 with TRBJ1-6; the match to TRBD1 covers 8 bases. Trimming cost V 10 bases and J 10 bases; bases outside gene matches: 15. Germline CDR1 is MNHEY and CDR2 is SMNVEV (reference sequence). This CDR3 comprises 15 residues. The CDR3 reads CATGTTYRGRSPLHF. The CDR3 DNA follows: TGTGCCACCGGAACCACGTACAGGGGGAGGTCACCCCTCCACTTT.

This chain links TRBV7-6 with TRBJ2-3, with 7 bases matching TRBD1. V dropped 2 bases and J dropped 4; count of bases not matched to a gene: 6. The germline CDR1 and CDR2 sequences are SGHVS and FNYEAQ. The CDR3 extends over 15 amino acids. CDR3: CASSLKGQFPDTQYF. CDR3 coding DNA: TGTGCCAGCAGCTTAAAGGGACAGTTCCCAGATACGCAGTATTTT.